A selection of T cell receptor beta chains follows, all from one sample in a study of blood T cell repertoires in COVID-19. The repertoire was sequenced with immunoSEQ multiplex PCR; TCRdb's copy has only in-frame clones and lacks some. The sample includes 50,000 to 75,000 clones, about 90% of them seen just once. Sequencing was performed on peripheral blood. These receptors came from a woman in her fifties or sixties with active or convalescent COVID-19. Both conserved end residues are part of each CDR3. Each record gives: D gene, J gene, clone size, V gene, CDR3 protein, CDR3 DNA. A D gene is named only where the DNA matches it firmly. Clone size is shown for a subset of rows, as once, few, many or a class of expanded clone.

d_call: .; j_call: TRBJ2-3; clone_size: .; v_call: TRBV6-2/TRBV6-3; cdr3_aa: CASSQNGDTQYF; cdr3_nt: TGTGCCAGCAGCCAAAACGGGGATACGCAGTATTTT
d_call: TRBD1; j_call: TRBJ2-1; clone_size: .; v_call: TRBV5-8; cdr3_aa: CASSLWGTGNHEQFF; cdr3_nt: TGTGCCAGCAGCTTGTGGGGGACAGGGAACCATGAGCAGTTCTTC
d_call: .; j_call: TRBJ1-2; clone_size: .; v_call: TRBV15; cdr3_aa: CATSSRNRNGYTF; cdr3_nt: TGTGCCACCAGCAGCCGGAACAGGAATGGCTACACCTTC
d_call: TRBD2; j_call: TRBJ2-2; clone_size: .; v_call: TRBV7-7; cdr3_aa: CASSLAGLAGTGELFF; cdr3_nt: TGTGCTAGCAGCTTAGCCGGACTAGCGGGCACCGGGGAGCTGTTTTTT
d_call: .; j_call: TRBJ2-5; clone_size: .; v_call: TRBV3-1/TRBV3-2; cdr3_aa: CASSQGVGGETQYF; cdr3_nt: TGTGCCAGCAGCCAAGGGGTAGGGGGTGAGACCCAGTACTTC
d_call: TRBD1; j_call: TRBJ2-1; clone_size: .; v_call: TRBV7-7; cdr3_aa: CASSSQLAGGTNEQFF; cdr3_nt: TGTGCTAGCAGCTCTCAGTTGGCAGGGGGCACGAATGAGCAGTTCTTC
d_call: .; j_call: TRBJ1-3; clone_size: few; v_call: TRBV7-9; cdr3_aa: CASTPFVTGSGNTIYF; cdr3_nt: TGTGCCAGCACCCCGTTCGTAACAGGGTCTGGAAACACCATATATTTT
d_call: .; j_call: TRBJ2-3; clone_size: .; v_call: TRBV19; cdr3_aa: CASSILGTDTQYF; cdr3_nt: TGTGCCAGTAGTATACTAGGCACAGATACGCAGTATTTT
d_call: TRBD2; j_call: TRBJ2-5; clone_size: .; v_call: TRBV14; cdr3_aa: CATAPLAGLPGGETQYF; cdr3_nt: TGTGCCACCGCACCCCTAGCGGGACTTCCAGGGGGGGAGACCCAGTACTTC
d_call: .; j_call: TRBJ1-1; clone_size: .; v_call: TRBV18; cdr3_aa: CASSPAVNTEAFF; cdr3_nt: TGTGCCAGCTCACCAGCAGTGAACACTGAAGCTTTCTTT
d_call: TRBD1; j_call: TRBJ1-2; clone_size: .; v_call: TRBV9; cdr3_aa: CASSSPGQGRFTDRGGYGYTF; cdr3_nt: TGTGCCAGCAGTTCACCGGGACAGGGGAGGTTTACGGATAGAGGCGGCTATGGCTACACCTTC
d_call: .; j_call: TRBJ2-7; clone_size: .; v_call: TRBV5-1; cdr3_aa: CASSDGWSGSYEQYF; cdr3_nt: TGCGCCAGCAGCGACGGGTGGAGCGGCTCCTACGAGCAGTACTTC
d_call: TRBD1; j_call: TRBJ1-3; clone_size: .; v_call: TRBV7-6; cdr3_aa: CASSLGQFSGNTIYF; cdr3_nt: TGTGCCAGCAGCTTGGGACAGTTCTCTGGAAACACCATATATTTT
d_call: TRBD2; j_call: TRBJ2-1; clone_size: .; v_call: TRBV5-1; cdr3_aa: CASSLAGGNEQFF; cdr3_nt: TGCGCCAGCTCCCTAGCGGGAGGTAATGAGCAGTTCTTC
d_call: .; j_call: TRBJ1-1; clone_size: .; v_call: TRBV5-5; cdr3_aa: CASSFGFGTEAFF; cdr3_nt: TGTGCCAGCAGCTTTGGCTTTGGCACTGAAGCTTTCTTT
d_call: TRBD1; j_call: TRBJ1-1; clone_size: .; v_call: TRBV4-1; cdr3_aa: CASSQDPTGVNTEAFF; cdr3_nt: TGCGCCAGCAGCCAAGACCCGACAGGGGTGAACACTGAAGCTTTCTTT
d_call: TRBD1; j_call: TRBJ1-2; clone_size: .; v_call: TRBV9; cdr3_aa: CASSVLTGRLDGYTF; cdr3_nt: TGTGCCAGCAGCGTGTTGACAGGGAGGTTAGACGGCTACACCTTC
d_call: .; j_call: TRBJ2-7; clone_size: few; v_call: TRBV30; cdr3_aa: CAWSGNYEQYF; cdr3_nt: TGTGCCTGGTCCGGGAACTACGAGCAGTACTTC
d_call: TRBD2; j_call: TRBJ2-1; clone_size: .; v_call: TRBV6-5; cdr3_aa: CAGALSGRENEQFF; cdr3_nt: TGTGCCGGCGCTCTAAGCGGGAGGGAGAATGAGCAGTTCTTC
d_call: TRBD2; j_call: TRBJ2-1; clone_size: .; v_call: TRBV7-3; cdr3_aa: CASSQPAGTSGGNEQFF; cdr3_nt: TGTGCCAGCAGCCAACCAGCCGGGACTAGCGGGGGCAATGAGCAGTTCTTC
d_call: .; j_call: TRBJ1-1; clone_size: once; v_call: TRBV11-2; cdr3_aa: CASSLVWRGRGTEAFF; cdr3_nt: TGTGCCAGCAGCTTAGTTTGGAGGGGTCGAGGCACTGAAGCTTTCTTT
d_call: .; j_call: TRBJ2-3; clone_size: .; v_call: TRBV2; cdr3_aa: CASSEIRADTQYF; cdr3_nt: TGTGCCAGCAGTGAAATAAGAGCAGATACGCAGTATTTT
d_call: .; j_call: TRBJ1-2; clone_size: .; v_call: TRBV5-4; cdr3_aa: CASSHVLIYHGYTF; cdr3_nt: TGTGCCAGCAGTCACGTACTCATCTATCATGGCTACACCTTC
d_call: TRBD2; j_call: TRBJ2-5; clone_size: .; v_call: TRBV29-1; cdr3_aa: CSVEDYAAGGMRETQYF; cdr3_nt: TGCAGCGTTGAAGATTATGCCGCGGGAGGGATGAGAGAGACCCAGTACTTC
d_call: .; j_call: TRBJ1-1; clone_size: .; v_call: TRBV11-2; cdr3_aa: CASSLEGGSMNTEAFF; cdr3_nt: TGTGCCAGCAGCTTAGAAGGTGGGAGCATGAACACTGAAGCTTTCTTT
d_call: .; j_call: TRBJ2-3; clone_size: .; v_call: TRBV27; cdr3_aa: CASSLPGFGDTQYF; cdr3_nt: TGTGCCAGCAGTTTGCCAGGGTTTGGGGATACGCAGTATTTT
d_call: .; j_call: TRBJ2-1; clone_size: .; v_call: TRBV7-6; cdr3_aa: CASSLKSAEQFF; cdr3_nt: TGTGCCAGCAGCTTAAAGTCAGCGGAGCAGTTCTTC
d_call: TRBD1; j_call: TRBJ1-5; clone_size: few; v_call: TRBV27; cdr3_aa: CASRGTGSHQPQHF; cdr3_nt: TGTGCCAGCAGGGGGACAGGGAGCCATCAGCCCCAGCATTTT
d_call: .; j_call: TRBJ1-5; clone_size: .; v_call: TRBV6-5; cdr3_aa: CASSVDRSQPQHF; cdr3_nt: TGTGCCAGCAGCGTAGACAGGTCTCAGCCCCAGCATTTT
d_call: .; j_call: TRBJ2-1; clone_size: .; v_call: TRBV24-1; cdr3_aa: CATSDTGSSYNEQFF; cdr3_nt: TGTGCCACCAGTGATACAGGGAGCTCCTACAATGAGCAGTTCTTC
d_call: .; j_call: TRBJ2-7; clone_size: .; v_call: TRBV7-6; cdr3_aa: CASSLNGQFYEQYF; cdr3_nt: TGTGCCAGCAGCTTAAACGGACAGTTCTACGAGCAGTACTTC
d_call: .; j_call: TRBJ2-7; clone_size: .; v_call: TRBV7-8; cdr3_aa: CASSSSRDPTYEQYF; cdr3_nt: TGTGCCAGCAGCTCGTCCCGGGATCCTACCTACGAGCAGTACTTC
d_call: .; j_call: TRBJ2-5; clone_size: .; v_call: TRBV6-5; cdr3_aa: CASSSLGQETQYF; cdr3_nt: TGTGCCAGCAGTTCACTAGGGCAAGAGACCCAGTACTTC
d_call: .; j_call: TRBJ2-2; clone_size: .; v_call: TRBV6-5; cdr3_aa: CASSYGGSRRPGELFF; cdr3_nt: TGTGCCAGCAGTTACGGGGGGTCTAGAAGACCCGGGGAGCTGTTTTTT
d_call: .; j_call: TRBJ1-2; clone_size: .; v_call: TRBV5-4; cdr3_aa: CASSRSISYGYTF; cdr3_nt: TGTGCCAGCAGCCGGTCTATATCGTATGGCTACACCTTC
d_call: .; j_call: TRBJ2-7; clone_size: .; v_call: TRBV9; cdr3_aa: CASSMAGTKPYEQYF; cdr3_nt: TGTGCCAGCAGCATGGCCGGAACTAAACCCTACGAGCAGTACTTC
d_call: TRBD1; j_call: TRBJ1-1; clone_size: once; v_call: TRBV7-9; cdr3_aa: CASMGTAGAFF; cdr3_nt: TGTGCCAGCATGGGGACAGCGGGCGCTTTCTTT
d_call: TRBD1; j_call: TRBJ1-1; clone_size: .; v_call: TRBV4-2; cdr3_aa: CASRPGTGRAFF; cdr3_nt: TGTGCCAGCAGACCCGGGACAGGGAGGGCTTTCTTT
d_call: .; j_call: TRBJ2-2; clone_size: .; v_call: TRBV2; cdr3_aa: CASTLSTVPSLTGELFF; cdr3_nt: TGTGCCAGCACCCTGTCGACAGTACCATCGCTCACCGGGGAGCTGTTTTTT
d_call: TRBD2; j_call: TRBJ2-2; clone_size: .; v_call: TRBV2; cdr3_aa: CASSEWGLAGDGELFF; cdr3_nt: TGTGCCAGCAGTGAATGGGGACTAGCGGGAGACGGGGAGCTGTTTTTT
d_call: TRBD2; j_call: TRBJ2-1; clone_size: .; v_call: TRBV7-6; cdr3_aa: CASSLRLTSGIYNEQFF; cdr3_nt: TGTGCCAGCAGCTTAAGATTGACTAGCGGCATCTACAATGAGCAGTTCTTC
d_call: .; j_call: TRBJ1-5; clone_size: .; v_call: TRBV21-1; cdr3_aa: CASSKAQVGQEYSNQPQHF; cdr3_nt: TGTGCCAGCAGCAAAGCTCAAGTGGGGCAGGAGTATAGCAATCAGCCCCAGCATTTT
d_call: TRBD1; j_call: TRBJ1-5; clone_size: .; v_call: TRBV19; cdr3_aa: CASRGTAQPQHF; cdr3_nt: TGTGCCAGTAGAGGGACAGCACAGCCCCAGCATTTT
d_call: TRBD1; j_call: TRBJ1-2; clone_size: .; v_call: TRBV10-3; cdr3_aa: CAISRTGGGDGYTF; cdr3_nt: TGTGCCATCAGTAGGACAGGGGGCGGAGATGGCTACACCTTC
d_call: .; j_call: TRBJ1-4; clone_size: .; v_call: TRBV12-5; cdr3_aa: CASGLVLFEGLNEKLFF; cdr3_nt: TGTGCTAGTGGTTTGGTACTTTTCGAGGGACTTAATGAAAAACTGTTTTTT
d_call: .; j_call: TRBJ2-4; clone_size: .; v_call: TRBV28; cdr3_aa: CASSFRGIAKNIQYF; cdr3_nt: TGTGCCAGCAGTTTCAGGGGAATAGCCAAAAACATTCAGTACTTC
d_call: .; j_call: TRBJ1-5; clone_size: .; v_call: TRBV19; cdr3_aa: CASRPSGSSNQPQHF; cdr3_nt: TGTGCCAGTAGGCCCTCAGGCAGCTCCAATCAGCCCCAGCATTTT
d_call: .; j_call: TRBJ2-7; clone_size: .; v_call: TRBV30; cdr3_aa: CASGQLYEQYF; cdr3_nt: TGTGCCTCGGGACAACTATACGAGCAGTACTTC
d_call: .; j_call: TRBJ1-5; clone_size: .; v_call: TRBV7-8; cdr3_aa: CASSLALGYQGTDQPQHF; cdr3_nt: TGTGCCAGCAGCTTAGCACTCGGTTATCAGGGGACGGATCAGCCCCAGCATTTT
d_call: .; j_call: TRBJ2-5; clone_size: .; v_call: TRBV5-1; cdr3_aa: CASSLALQGGRQETQYF; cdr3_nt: TGCGCCAGCAGCTTGGCGTTGCAAGGAGGGAGGCAAGAGACCCAGTACTTC
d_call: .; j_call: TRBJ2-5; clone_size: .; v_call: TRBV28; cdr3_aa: CASSLPTRATQYF; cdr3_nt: TGTGCCAGCAGTTTGCCTACCCGCGCGACCCAGTACTTC
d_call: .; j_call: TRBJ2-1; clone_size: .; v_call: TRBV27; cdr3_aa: CASSLRTVHGNEQFF; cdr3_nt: TGTGCCAGCAGTTTAAGGACAGTCCACGGCAATGAGCAGTTCTTC
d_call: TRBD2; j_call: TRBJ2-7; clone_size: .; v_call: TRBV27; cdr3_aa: CASSLAGVNEQYF; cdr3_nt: TGTGCCAGCAGTTTAGCGGGAGTAAACGAGCAGTACTTC
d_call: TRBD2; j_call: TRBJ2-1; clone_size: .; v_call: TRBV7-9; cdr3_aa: CASSHPPSGNYNEQFF; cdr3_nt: TGTGCCAGCAGCCATCCGCCTAGCGGAAATTACAATGAGCAGTTCTTC
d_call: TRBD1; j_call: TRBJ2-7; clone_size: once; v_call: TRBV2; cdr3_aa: CASSGTGGYEQYF; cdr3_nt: TGTGCCAGCAGTGGGACAGGGGGGTACGAGCAGTACTTC
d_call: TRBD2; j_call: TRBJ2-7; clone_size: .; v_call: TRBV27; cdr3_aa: CASSVLGLAGGIPYEQYF; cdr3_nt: TGTGCCAGCAGTGTTCTGGGACTAGCGGGAGGCATCCCCTACGAGCAGTACTTC
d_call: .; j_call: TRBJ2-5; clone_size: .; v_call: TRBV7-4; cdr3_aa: CASSLGGPDQETQYF; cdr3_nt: TGTGCCAGCAGCTTAGGGGGGCCAGACCAAGAGACCCAGTACTTC